This passage covers 3 T cell receptor beta chains from one sample sequenced in a study of long-term antiretroviral therapy in people with HIV. Survey-level immunoSEQ v3.0 assays were run. This table comes from immunoSEQ multiplex PCR, and its TCRdb copy is limited to in-frame clones, with some not included. This table holds approximately 20,000 clones, approximately 84% found once. This specimen was unsorted PBMCs, taken 0.9 years after starting antiretroviral therapy. These TCRs come from a man aged 18 to 29 with HIV.

The rearrangement links TRBV28 to TRBJ1-5; 7 bases match TRBD1. CDR1 is MDHEN, CDR2 SYDVKM, per germline. The length of the CDR3 is 16 residues. The ends lost 6 bases at V and 2 bases at J; junction bases unmatched: 10. The CDR3 coding sequence is TGTGCCAGCAGCAGGGGGACCGGGTGGGGCAATCAGCCCCAGCATTTT. Encoded protein: CASSRGTGWGNQPQHF. Full variable domain (rest looked up from reference TRBV28 and TRBJ1-5): DVKVTQSSRYLVKRTGEKVFLECVQDMDHENMFWYRQDPGLGLRLIYFSYDVKMKEKGDIPEGYSVSREKKERFSLILESASTNQTSMYLCASSRGTGWGNQPQHFGDGTRLSIL.

The chain has TRBV7-9 and TRBJ2-1; D uncertain. The V gene lost 0 bases and the J gene lost 4 bases, with 7 bases spanning the gap. Germline V gene data show CDR1 as SEHNR and CDR2 as FQNEAQ (reference sequence). The CDR3 loop spans 14 amino acids. CDR3 protein: CASSLAVRYNEQFF. The CDR3 DNA sequence: TGTGCCAGCAGCTTAGCGGTGCGTTACAATGAGCAGTTCTTC.

This rearrangement joins TRBV6-5 to TRBJ1-5; maybe TRBD1 (6 bases). This CDR3 contains 13 residues. The V end was cut by 6 bases, the J end by 9 bases, with 15 bases between. Germline CDR1 and CDR2: MNHEY and SVGAGI. In nucleotides, the CDR3 is TGTGCCAGCAGCGAAGAACGGGGGCGGCCCCAGCATTTT. This sequence encodes CASSEERGRPQHF.